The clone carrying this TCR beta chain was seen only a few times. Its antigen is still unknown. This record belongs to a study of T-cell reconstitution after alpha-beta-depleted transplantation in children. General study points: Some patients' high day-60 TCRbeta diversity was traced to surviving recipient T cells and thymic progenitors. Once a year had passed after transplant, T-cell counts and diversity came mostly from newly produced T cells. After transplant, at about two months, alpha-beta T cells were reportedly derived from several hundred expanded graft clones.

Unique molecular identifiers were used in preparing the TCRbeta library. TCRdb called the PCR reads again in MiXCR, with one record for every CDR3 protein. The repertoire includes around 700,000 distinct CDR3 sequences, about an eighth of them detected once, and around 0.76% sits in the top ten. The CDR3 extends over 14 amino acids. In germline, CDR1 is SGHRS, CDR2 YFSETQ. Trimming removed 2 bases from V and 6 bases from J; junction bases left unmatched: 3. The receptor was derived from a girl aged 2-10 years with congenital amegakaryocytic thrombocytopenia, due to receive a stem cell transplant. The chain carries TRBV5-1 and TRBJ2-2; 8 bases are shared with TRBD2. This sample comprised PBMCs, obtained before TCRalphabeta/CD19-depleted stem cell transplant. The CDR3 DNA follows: TGCGCCAGCAGCTTTTCACTAGCGGCCGGGGAGCTGTTTTTT. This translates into CASSFSLAAGELFF.